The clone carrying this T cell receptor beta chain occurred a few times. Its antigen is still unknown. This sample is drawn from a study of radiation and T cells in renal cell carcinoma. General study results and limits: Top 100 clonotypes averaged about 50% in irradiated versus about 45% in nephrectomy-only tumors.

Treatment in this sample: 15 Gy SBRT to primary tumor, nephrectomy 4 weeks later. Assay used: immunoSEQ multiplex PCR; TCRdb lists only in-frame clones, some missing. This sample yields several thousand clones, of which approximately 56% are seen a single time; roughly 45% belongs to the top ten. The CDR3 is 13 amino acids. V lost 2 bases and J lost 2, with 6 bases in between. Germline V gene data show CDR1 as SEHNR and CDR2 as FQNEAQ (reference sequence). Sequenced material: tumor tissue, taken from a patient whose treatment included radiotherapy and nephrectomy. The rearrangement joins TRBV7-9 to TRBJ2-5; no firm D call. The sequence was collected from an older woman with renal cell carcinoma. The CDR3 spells CASSLFRQETQYF. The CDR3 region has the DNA TGTGCCAGCAGCTTATTCAGACAAGAGACCCAGTACTTC.